This entry is about one T cell receptor beta chain. The data originate from a study of CDR3 diversity in severe acne. The germline V gene encodes CDR1 ENHRY and CDR2 SYGVKD. This CDR3 spans 12 amino acids. Trimming cost V 7 bases and J 8 bases; bases outside gene matches: 3. TCRdb independently ran MiXCR on the PCR reads; one entry per CDR3 protein. The top ten clones hold roughly 9.1% of a sample with approximately 90,000 distinct CDR3 sequences, 48% of them seen once. This chain uses TRBV10-3 with TRBJ1-4; 8 bases line up with TRBD1. Sequenced material: blood. This TCR was recovered from a male donor in good health, serving as a control. The CDR3 DNA follows: TGTGCCATCAAGGACAGGGAGGAAAAACTGTTTTTT. Protein: CAIKDREEKLFF.